This T cell receptor (beta chain) was captured in a study of response to subunit inactivated influenza vaccine. V gave up 0 bases and J gave up 2 bases, with 7 bases separating them. The length of the CDR3 is 14 residues. From germline, CDR1 is SGHKS and CDR2 YYEKEE (reference sequence). TCRdb redid the calling of the RT-PCR reads with MiXCR, one entry per CDR3 protein. The sample includes 550,000 to 800,000 distinct CDR3 sequences, approximately 14% of them seen just once. The source is a man aged 45-65 years who received an inactivated influenza vaccine. The chain is built from TRBV5-5 and TRBJ2-3; D unclear. The sequencing used PBMCs from blood, collected around 14 days before vaccination. CDR3 region: CASSLVQTTDTQYF. The CDR3 nucleotides are TGTGCCAGCAGCTTGGTACAGACCACAGATACGCAGTATTTT.